This T cell receptor beta chain is from a study of T cell responses to AZD1222 COVID-19 vaccine listed by TCRdb under 2021. Turning to the overall study: Because spike-specific TCR depth and breadth did not differ between the two schedules, AZD1222 recipients who got a second dose at roughly 4 weeks were pooled with those who got a second dose at roughly 12 weeks. A total of 230 to 250 trial participants underwent TCR sequencing, of whom about 200 had received two doses of AZD1222 and approximately 26 had received two doses of the MenACWY control vaccine. Enrollment into the trials was organized by age into subgroups of 18-55, 56-69 and 70-plus years, and those subgroups contained 148, 28 and 57 TCR-sequenced participants, respectively. On the study overall, not on this receptor specifically: Reportedly, almost half of the unique spike-specific TCRs recognized epitopes lying outside the regions that are mutated in the B.1.351 and B.1.1.7 variants. Vaccine-associated CD4 TCRs spanned the whole spike protein, with dominant responses in regions 160-218 and 743-854. Spike-specific TCR breadth and depth rose significantly after two AZD1222 doses compared with day 0 and with MenACWY recipients. Participants were mostly white British, with more females than males. The authors suggested clonal diversity may have been underestimated. Because no day 14 peak-response samples were available, repertoires were characterized only after the peak T cell response. Conclusions about previously exposed vaccinees are limited because only six or seven AZD1222 recipients were SARS-CoV-2 seropositive at baseline. In the small 56-69-year group, the increase in depth fell short of significance, most likely because of low power.

Details on this clone: Its antigen is currently not known. No much larger clonotype is one base removed from it; base qualities were not supplied.

The CDR3 regions of human TCRbeta chains were subjected to immunosequencing. The source study handled its data this way. TCRs in the repertoires were compared against a reference library of SARS-CoV-2-specific TCRs that had been generated with the MIRA antigen-specificity platform. Breadth was defined as the fraction of unique TCRs that were SARS-CoV-2-associated. Depth was defined as the fraction of total T cells that were SARS-CoV-2-associated. Using the MIRA data, each spike-specific TCR was mapped to the spike region that the TCR reacts to and placed in a CD4 or CD8 class. Log10-transformed breadth and depth values were compared by one-way ANOVA with Sidak's multiple comparisons tests. TCRdb holds this immuneACCESS table with in-frame rearrangements only. Some clones are missing; in checked studies, unresolved V genes explain under half, and the rest has no known cause. For V, J and clone size, that table is used; D and trimming come from the DNA. For this sample there are about 120,000 clones; roughly 92% appear just once. In total, the top ten clones hold roughly 1.8% of the sample.

What the time point label conveys for this sample: baseline before first vaccination. The vaccinee samples were drawn from two UK trials, COV001 and COV002, one of which was a single-blind randomized controlled phase 2/3 trial testing AZD1222 (ChAdOx1 nCoV-19) in healthy adults. Trial participant PBMC samples were collected at day 0 and day 28 after the second dose for TCRbeta chain sequencing. The CDR3 goes from the cysteine to the phenylalanine over 13 residues. Solely the CDR3 DNA is kept, with 39 bases framed from the first base. V and J are truncated by 4 bases and 8 bases respectively, leaving an intervening sequence of 14 bases. The germline V gene encodes CDR1 SNHLY and CDR2 FYNNEI.

This TCR was sampled from an adult in good health. The V gene is TRBV2 and the J gene is TRBJ1-2; the D gene assignment is ambiguous. Sequencing used peripheral blood, obtained on day 0 of AZD1222 vaccination. This receptor has the CDR3 CASSGEARRGYTF. The nucleotide sequence reads as follows: TGTGCCAGCAGTGGGGAGGCACGACGGGGCTACACCTTC.